What follows are 13 T cell receptor beta chains derived from one specimen sequenced in a study of tumor-infiltrating lymphocytes in primary liver carcinoma. Germline DNA was also extracted, and blood RNA was taken from unsorted whole blood. Priming with a constant-region primer yielded TCR beta cDNA from around 0.45 ug total RNA. Slightly modified ARM-PCR, run as three nested multiplex PCR rounds, produced the TCR beta libraries. The opening two PCR rounds, around 11 cycles each, paired TRBV1-TRBV30 forward primers with a C-beta reverse primer. TCRdb reanalysed the multiplex PCR reads using MiXCR and keeps one entry per CDR3 protein. The data contain 300,000 to 350,000 distinct CDR3 sequences, about two thirds of them singletons. The specimen sequenced was peripheral blood. The receptor set was obtained from a man aged 40-49 years with primary liver carcinoma and hepatitis B virus infection.

Note on this clonotype: A junction end diverges from the germline sequence, so it may reflect a read error. This chain uses TRBV4-2 with TRBJ1-4, with a weak D call TRBD1 (5 bases). CDR3 size: 20 residues. Germline values: CDR1 LGHNA, CDR2 YNFKEQ. CDR3 sequence reads: CASSREIRGKGSATNEKLFF. The CDR3 DNA reads as TGTGCCAGCAGCCGAGAGATTCGGGGAAAGGGGTCTGCAACTAACGAAAAACTGTTTTTT.

Here the CDR3 DNA reads TGCGCCAGCAGCTTGGCCGGGACTAGCCAGGAGACCCAGTACTTC. This codes for CASSLAGTSQETQYF. The chain employs TRBV5-1 and TRBJ2-5, with 9 positions matching TRBD2. Trimming at V came to 0 bases and at J to 5 bases, leaving 5 bases not matched to a gene. In germline, CDR1 is SGHRS, CDR2 YFSETQ. CDR3 size: 15 residues.

This clonotype was picked up a small number of times. A much larger clone is a single base away; this may be a read error. The rearrangement joins TRBV12-3 or TRBV12-4 to TRBJ2-7; D call uncertain. The CDR3 consists of 15 residues. In nucleotides, the CDR3 is TGTGCCAGCAGATGGGAAGGATGGAGCTCCTACGGGCAGTACTTC. It codes for CASRWEGWSSYGQYF.

The V gene is TRBV11-2, the J gene TRBJ1-1, with unresolved D. V dropped 5 bases and J dropped 3 bases, with 10 bases sitting between them. Germline-derived CDR1 and CDR2 are SGHAT and FQNNGV. CDR3 length: 13 amino acids. CDR3 in DNA: TGTGCCAGCAGCCTAGTATCATACACTGAAGCTTTCTTT. Protein: CASSLVSYTEAFF.

The gene calls are TRBV7-9 and TRBJ2-1; 13 nucleotides line up with TRBD2. The J segment lost 5 bases and the V segment lost 5 bases, leaving 6 bases of the junction unmatched. This CDR3 region has 16 residues. Looked up from germline, CDR1 is SEHNR and CDR2 is FQNEAQ (reference sequence). The CDR3 here is CASSVTSGRIHNEQFF. The CDR3 DNA is TGTGCCAGCAGCGTGACTAGCGGGAGGATCCACAATGAGCAGTTCTTC.

Points on this clonotype: Relative to the germline gene, one junction end is altered; a read error may explain this. The rearrangement links TRBV11-2 to TRBJ2-1; maybe TRBD2 (6 bases). The CDR3 consists of 14 residues. CDR1 SGHAT and CDR2 FQNNGV come from the germline V gene. CDR3 DNA: TGTGTCAGCAGCTCGGTAGCGGACTACAATGATCAGTTCTTC. Protein product: CVSSSVADYNDQFF. Variable domain in full (rest from reference TRBV11-2 and TRBJ2-1): EAGVAQSPRYKIIEKRQSVAFWCNPISGHATLYWYQQILGQGPKLLIQFQNNGVVDDSQLPKDRFSAERLKGVDSTLKIQPAKLEDSAVYLCVSSSVADYNDQFFGPGTRLTVL.

Regarding this clonotype: The conserved closing phenylalanine or tryptophan is absent in this CDR3, likely reflecting a read error. The V and J genes are TRBV10-3 and TRBJ2-7; the D is unclear. This CDR3 contains 13 residues. CDR1 and CDR2 from the germline V gene are ENHRY and SYGVKD. Trimming took off 4 bases at V and 2 bases at J, with 9 bases between the two ends. The CDR3 spells CAISAGQAYEQYL. The CDR3 DNA follows: TGTGCCATCAGTGCTGGGCAAGCCTACGAGCAGTACCTC.

There are many counts of this clonotype. The chain uses TRBV29-1 and TRBJ1-2; 8 bases are shared with TRBD1. CDR1 and CDR2 (germline): SQVTM, ANQGSEA. The J segment lost 3 bases and the V segment lost 6 bases, leaving 3 bases of the junction unmatched. The CDR3 loop spans 12 amino acids. CDR3 protein: CSVGQGYYGYTF. CDR3 DNA sequence: TGCAGCGTCGGACAGGGCTACTATGGCTACACCTTC.

This clonotype was found once. An end of the junction does not agree with germline; a read error may underlie this. The CDR3 spells CTSSLSGRSGAKNIRYF. The CDR3 DNA reads as TGTACCAGCAGCCTCTCCGGTCGGAGCGGAGCCAAAAACATTCGGTACTTC. The chain couples TRBV7-8 to TRBJ2-4, with a tentative D call TRBD2 (5 bases). The CDR3 is 17 residues long. The germline CDR1 and CDR2 sequences are SGHVS and FQNEAQ.

The chain combines TRBV5-1 with TRBJ2-5; tentatively, D is TRBD1 or TRBD2 (5 bases each). Germline V lookup: CDR1 SGHRS, CDR2 YFSETQ. The CDR3 is made up of 14 amino acids. Trimming took 3 bases from V and 3 from J, leaving 12 bases between them. The DNA for the CDR3 is TGCGCCAGCAGCTCCACGGGGCGGGAAGAGACCCAGTACTTC. Residues: CASSSTGREETQYF.

In this sample, this clonotype turned up many times. V is TRBV11-2 and J is TRBJ1-1; D is possibly TRBD1 (6 bases). Between the trimmed V and J ends, which lost 9 bases and 2 bases, there was a span of 16 bases. This CDR3 region has 14 residues. Looked up from germline, CDR1 is SGHAT and CDR2 is FQNNGV. In DNA, the CDR3 is TGTGCCAGTGCGAGGGGGAACAGTAACACTGAAGCTTTCTTT. Encoded protein: CASARGNSNTEAFF.

Details on this clonotype: This sequence may be a read error, since a much larger clone differs from it by one base. The chain has TRBV29-1 and TRBJ2-7; D is ambiguous. The CDR3 loop spans 13 amino acids. V was cut by 6 bases and J by 1 base, with 13 bases left in between. In germline, CDR1 is SQVTM, CDR2 ANQGSEA. This chain's CDR3 is CSVKGVRSYEQYF. Written as DNA, the CDR3 is TGCAGCGTCAAGGGTGTTCGGTCCTACGAGCAGTACTTC.

The genes are TRBV29-1 and TRBJ2-5, with no clear D. Between the trimmed V and J ends, which lost 4 bases and 4 bases, there was a span of 10 bases. Germline V CDR1 and CDR2: SQVTM, ANQGSEA. The CDR3 runs 12 residues. The CDR3 DNA sequence: TGCAGCGTTGGAACAGATGGAGAGACCCAGTACTTC. It specifies CSVGTDGETQYF.